This T cell receptor (beta chain) was documented in a study of shared T cell receptors in the human thymus. After removal of 4 bases from V and 3 bases from J, the junction contained 17 bases not matched to a gene. The CDR3 runs to 20 residues. CDR1 is MGHRA, CDR2 YSYEKL, per germline. The table came from immunoSEQ multiplex PCR; TCRdb's copy has only in-frame clones and leaves some out. Altogether under 450,000 clones are present, approximately 95% being singletons, with the ten largest covering roughly 0.02%. The specimen sequenced was thymocytes. The chain combines TRBV4-1 with TRBJ2-7; 14 bases are shared with TRBD2. This clonotype was obtained from a human donor. The CDR3 sequence: CASSRSKKGLAGALYYEQYF. The CDR3 nucleotides read TGCGCCAGCAGCCGATCAAAGAAGGGACTAGCGGGAGCCTTATACTACGAGCAGTACTTC.